This TCR beta chain was recorded in a study of blood T cells in healthy people across ages. V trimming: 2 bases; J trimming: 6 bases; junction bases outside the gene matches: 6. From germline, CDR1 is SGHVS and CDR2 FQNEAQ. This CDR3 region has 15 residues. The use of a sample-barcoded 5' primer and a J-beta primer mix characterized a second PCR of roughly 7 to 11 cycles. TCRdb reprocessed the 5' RACE reads with MiXCR, giving one entry per CDR3 protein. The sample shows 710,000 or so distinct CDR3 sequences, over 20% of them seen only once. This clonotype turned up a few times. Its antigen remains unknown. Study results and caveats: It was found that TCR beta diversity correlated strongly with the percentage of naive T cells.

Specimen: blood. This rearrangement joins TRBV7-8 to TRBJ2-3; TRBD2 aligns across 9 bases. This TCR was recovered from a man between 65 and 80 years old in good health. CDR3 nucleotides: TGTGCCAGCAGCTTAATAGCGGGAGTTTCGGATACGCAGTATTTT. It codes for CASSLIAGVSDTQYF.